This is a list of T cell receptor beta chains from one sample in a study of molecular identifiers for immune sequencing clone quantification. TCRdb called the PCR reads again in MiXCR, with one record for every CDR3 protein. The table includes hundreds of thousands of distinct CDR3 sequences, 25% detected once. Sequenced material: naive CD8+ T cells from blood, with Jurkat cell RNA spiked in. All receptors come from a human donor in good health. Some libraries in this study had Jurkat cell RNA spiked in. The CDR3 runs from the conserved cysteine through the conserved F or W. Fields, in order: CDR3 protein, CDR3 DNA, J gene, V gene, clone size, D gene. D genes are given only for firm matches. Part of the rows lack a size; the others show once, few, many or a class for expanded clones.

CSVEREGRGLAGRNEQFF | TGCAGCGTTGAACGGGAGGGAAGGGGACTAGCGGGACGCAATGAGCAGTTCTTC | TRBJ2-1 | TRBV29-1 | many | TRBD2
CASSQVNYEQYF | TGTGCCAGCAGCCAAGTGAACTACGAGCAGTACTTC | TRBJ2-7 | TRBV3-1 | few | -
CAPRWGGAEAFF | TGTGCCCCCCGCTGGGGGGGGGCTGAAGCTTTCTTT | TRBJ1-1 | TRBV5-6 | - | -
CASTTGTGVNQPQHF | TGTGCCAGCACTACCGGGACAGGGGTCAATCAGCCCCAGCATTTT | TRBJ1-5 | TRBV28 | - | TRBD1
CASSLRDRWYEQYF | TGTGCCAGCAGTCTCCGGGACAGGTGGTACGAGCAGTACTTC | TRBJ2-7 | TRBV28 | - | TRBD1
CASSWSGGTYEQYF | TGTGCCAGCAGCTGGTCAGGGGGCACCTACGAGCAGTACTTC | TRBJ2-7 | TRBV5-4 | many | TRBD1
CASSGSSGRMETQYF | TGTGCCAGCAGTGGTTCTAGCGGGAGGATGGAGACCCAGTACTTC | TRBJ2-5 | TRBV2 | - | TRBD2
CSAKLGLANEQYF | TGCAGTGCCAAACTGGGACTAGCAAACGAGCAGTACTTC | TRBJ2-7 | TRBV20-1 | - | TRBD2
CASKGTGAYEQYF | TGTGCCAGCAAAGGGACAGGGGCCTACGAGCAGTACTTC | TRBJ2-7 | TRBV6-5 | few | TRBD1
CASSAPPLTEQFF | TGTGCCAGCAGCGCCCCGCCTCTTACTGAGCAGTTCTTC | TRBJ2-1 | TRBV7-9 | - | -
CASSPSRDTLTGETQYF | TGTGCCAGCTCACCCTCGCGGGACACTCTAACGGGGGAGACCCAGTACTTC | TRBJ2-5 | TRBV18 | - | -
CASGFGTEQYF | TGTGCTAGTGGTTTCGGGACCGAGCAGTACTTC | TRBJ2-7 | TRBV12-5 | - | -
CASSVGTAGEKLFF | TGTGCCAGCAGCGTCGGAACTGCCGGGGAAAAACTGTTTTTT | TRBJ1-4 | TRBV7-9 | many | -
CASSFLGPSLQTDTQYF | TGTGCCAGCAGTTTTCTTGGGCCTAGCCTTCAGACAGATACGCAGTATTTT | TRBJ2-3 | TRBV27 | many | -
CASSQVDREPQETQYF | TGTGCCAGCAGCCAAGTGGACAGAGAGCCCCAAGAGACCCAGTACTTC | TRBJ2-5 | TRBV14 | many | -
CASKGARVGEPFF | TGTGCCAGCAAAGGGGCGCGCGTCGGGGAGCCGTTTTTT | TRBJ2-2 | TRBV12-3/TRBV12-4 | - | -
CASSVSQGAIDEKLFF | TGTGCCAGCAGCGTAAGCCAGGGGGCAATTGATGAAAAACTGTTTTTT | TRBJ1-4 | TRBV9 | - | TRBD1
CASSLAQKGQPQHF | TGTGCCAGCAGTTTAGCCCAGAAGGGACAGCCCCAGCATTTT | TRBJ1-5 | TRBV27 | many | -
CASGPFPGSNEQFF | TGTGCCAGCGGGCCGTTCCCGGGTAGCAATGAGCAGTTCTTC | TRBJ2-1 | TRBV16 | few | -
CSVEGRGTGAGEQYF | TGCAGCGTTGAAGGGAGGGGGACAGGGGCAGGGGAGCAGTACTTC | TRBJ2-7 | TRBV29-1 | few | TRBD1
CASSQEPGSTATQYF | TGCGCCAGCAGCCAAGAACCGGGGAGCACAGCTACGCAGTATTTT | TRBJ2-3 | TRBV4-1 | - | -
CASSQGSWNTGELFF | TGCGCCAGCAGCCAAGGATCGTGGAATACCGGGGAGCTGTTTTTT | TRBJ2-2 | TRBV4-1 | - | -
CASSISFAGGRTGELFF | TGTGCCAGTAGTATAAGCTTTGCGGGAGGTCGGACCGGGGAGCTGTTTTTT | TRBJ2-2 | TRBV19 | few | TRBD2
CASKPSDRASYEQYF | TGTGCCAGTAAGCCATCGGACAGGGCCTCCTACGAGCAGTACTTC | TRBJ2-7 | TRBV19 | - | TRBD1
CASSYFQEGTEAFF | TGTGCCAGCAGTTACTTCCAAGAGGGCACTGAAGCTTTCTTT | TRBJ1-1 | TRBV6-2/TRBV6-3 | many | -
CASSKTSGGPSYEQYF | TGTGCCAGCAGTAAGACTAGCGGGGGCCCAAGCTACGAGCAGTACTTC | TRBJ2-7 | TRBV6-2/TRBV6-3 | few | TRBD2
CSVVRGTNTGELFF | TGCAGCGTTGTTCGGGGGACGAACACCGGGGAGCTGTTTTTT | TRBJ2-2 | TRBV29-1 | many | -
CASSKPGVSLFEQYF | TGTGCCAGCAGTAAGCCCGGGGTTAGTTTGTTCGAGCAGTACTTC | TRBJ2-7 | TRBV28 | many | -
CASTYHFGTGDYEQYF | TGTGCCAGCACCTACCATTTCGGGACAGGGGATTACGAGCAGTACTTC | TRBJ2-7 | TRBV6-2/TRBV6-3 | many | TRBD1
CASSLRDSGYEQYF | TGTGCCAGCAGTCTCCGGGACAGTGGCTACGAGCAGTACTTC | TRBJ2-7 | TRBV12-3/TRBV12-4 | many | TRBD1
CAIQRTSGNTIYF | TGTGCCATCCAACGGACCTCTGGAAACACCATATATTTT | TRBJ1-3 | TRBV12-3/TRBV12-4 | many | -
CASSQDWQGGNTEAFF | TGCGCCAGCAGCCAAGATTGGCAGGGAGGAAACACTGAAGCTTTCTTT | TRBJ1-1 | TRBV4-1 | many | -
CASSQVLAYNEQFF | TGCGCCAGCAGCCAAGTCCTAGCCTACAATGAGCAGTTCTTC | TRBJ2-1 | TRBV4-1 | - | -
CASNLWGQLNTGELFF | TGTGCCAGCAATCTCTGGGGACAGTTGAACACCGGGGAGCTGTTTTTT | TRBJ2-2 | TRBV2 | - | TRBD1
CATSDWTDTGELFF | TGTGCCACCTCCGACTGGACGGACACCGGGGAGCTGTTTTTT | TRBJ2-2 | TRBV24-1 | few | -
CASSFPGSAEQYF | TGCGCCAGCAGCTTCCCCGGGAGCGCCGAGCAGTACTTC | TRBJ2-7 | TRBV5-1 | many | -
CASSPPGGLSHTGELFF | TGTGCCAGCAGTCCCCCGGGAGGGCTAAGCCACACCGGGGAGCTGTTTTTT | TRBJ2-2 | TRBV12-3/TRBV12-4 | many | TRBD2
CSVEGGLAENNEQFF | TGCAGCGTTGAGGGTGGCCTAGCAGAGAACAATGAGCAGTTCTTC | TRBJ2-1 | TRBV29-1 | - | -
CASSQDISGGKEFF | TGCGCCAGCAGCCAAGATATTTCAGGGGGCAAGGAGTTCTTC | TRBJ2-1 | TRBV4-3 | many | TRBD1
CASSTTSYYQPQHF | TGTGCCAGTAGTACGACGTCCTACTATCAGCCCCAGCATTTT | TRBJ1-5 | TRBV19 | - | -
CASSFRGIRYEQYF | TGTGCCAGCAGTTTTCGGGGGATACGCTACGAGCAGTACTTC | TRBJ2-7 | TRBV28 | many | -
CASSHLEGKRSGELFF | TGTGCCAGCTCCCATCTGGAAGGGAAGAGGAGCGGGGAGCTGTTTTTT | TRBJ2-2 | TRBV18 | few | -
CASSEALLPRRGYEQYF | TGTGCCAGCAGTGAAGCGCTTCTACCACGGAGGGGCTACGAGCAGTACTTC | TRBJ2-7 | TRBV2 | - | -
CASPSGTGENSPLHF | TGTGCCAGCCCAAGCGGGACAGGGGAGAATTCACCCCTCCACTTT | TRBJ1-6 | TRBV21-1 | many | -
CAWSWRAGVNTEAFF | TGTGCCTGGAGTTGGAGGGCGGGGGTTAACACTGAAGCTTTCTTT | TRBJ1-1 | TRBV30 | - | -
CASSAATSAYEQYF | TGTGCCAGCAGTGCGGCGACTAGCGCCTACGAGCAGTACTTC | TRBJ2-7 | TRBV27 | - | TRBD2